The 8 T cell receptor beta chains given below trace back to one sample, sequenced in a study of T-cell memory formation after mild COVID-19. TCRdb itself ran the 5' RACE reads through MiXCR, one entry per CDR3 protein. Of 150,000 to 200,000 distinct CDR3 sequences in the sample, about 18% were seen once. Sequencing was performed on PBMCs or a T cell subset sorted from them (not recorded which). The receptors were gathered from a man aged 18 to 35 who had mild COVID-19 (a few samples of this study predate the infection). Cell type and time point are not known.

The chain uses TRBV7-2 and TRBJ2-1, with D possibly TRBD2 on 5 matching bases. The CDR3 totals 13 residues. V lost 3 bases and J 9 bases, leaving 12 bases between the germline ends. Germline values: CDR1 SGHTA, CDR2 FQGNSA. CDR3: CASSFERAGEQFF. CDR3 nucleotide sequence: TGTGCCAGCAGCTTTGAGAGGGCGGGTGAGCAGTTCTTC.

This clonotype came up a few times. The chain uses TRBV6-5 and TRBJ1-2; D not certain. Trimming pared 3 bases from V and 4 bases from J, leaving 12 bases between. Germline CDR1 reads MNHEY; CDR2 reads SVGAGI. CDR3 length equals 14 residues. The CDR3 region has the DNA TGTGCCAGCAGTTATCGGGGTATTGGCTATGGCTACACCTTC. Translation gives CASSYRGIGYGYTF.

This clonotype has just a few counts. The V gene is TRBV5-1, the J gene TRBJ2-3, with 8 bases matching TRBD1. Germline lookup yields CDR1 SGHRS and CDR2 YFSETQ. The ends lost 4 bases at V and 4 bases at J; junction bases unmatched: 8. This CDR3 spans 15 amino acids. The CDR3 bases are TGCGCCAGCAGCCTTAGGACAGGGTCAGCAGATACGCAGTATTTT. Translating gives CASSLRTGSADTQYF.

In its sample, this clonotype was seen a few times. The V gene is TRBV25-1, the J gene TRBJ2-7; TRBD1 matches at 7 bases. The CDR3 runs 14 residues. The V and J ends lost 6 bases and 2 bases, in that order; junction bases with no gene match: 7. Germline V lookup: CDR1 MGHDK, CDR2 SYGVNS. The DNA of the CDR3 is TGTGCCAGCAGCACCCGGGACAGTACCTACGAGCAGTACTTC. Protein product: CASSTRDSTYEQYF.

The chain carries TRBV4-1 and TRBJ2-7, with D perhaps TRBD1 (5 bases). The V and J ends lost 0 bases and 2 bases respectively, with 11 bases between them. CDR3 length: 15 residues. Germline lookup yields CDR1 MGHRA and CDR2 YSYEKL. The CDR3 nucleotides read TGCGCCAGCAGCCAAGATCTCCAGGACACCTACGAGCAGTACGTC. The encoded protein is CASSQDLQDTYEQYV.

The chain couples TRBV20-1 to TRBJ1-5, with a possible D match to TRBD1 (6 bases). The CDR3 runs 13 residues. CDR1 DFQATT and CDR2 SNEGSKA come from the germline V gene (reference sequence). V shed 0 bases and J shed 5 bases, with 8 bases lying between them. This CDR3 is CSARDEGDQPQHF. The CDR3 coding sequence is TGCAGTGCTAGAGATGAGGGGGATCAGCCCCAGCATTTT.

This clonotype was picked up a small number of times. This chain uses TRBV11-2 with TRBJ2-4; the D is unclear. Trimming pared 8 bases from V and 0 bases from J, leaving 11 bases between. The CDR3 length is 14 residues. Germline assignment: CDR1 SGHAT and CDR2 FQNNGV. The CDR3 sequence: CASGPDLAKNIQYF. The CDR3 coding sequence is TGTGCCAGCGGACCCGATTTAGCCAAAAACATTCAGTACTTC.

This chain connects TRBV20-1 to TRBJ2-7; D call uncertain. The length of the CDR3 is 11 residues. The germline V gene encodes CDR1 DFQATT and CDR2 SNEGSKA (reference sequence). Trimming took 2 bases from V and 5 from J, leaving 7 bases between them. CDR3 nucleotide sequence: TGCAGTGCTAGACGATCGGACGAGCAGTACTTC. Protein sequence: CSARRSDEQYF.